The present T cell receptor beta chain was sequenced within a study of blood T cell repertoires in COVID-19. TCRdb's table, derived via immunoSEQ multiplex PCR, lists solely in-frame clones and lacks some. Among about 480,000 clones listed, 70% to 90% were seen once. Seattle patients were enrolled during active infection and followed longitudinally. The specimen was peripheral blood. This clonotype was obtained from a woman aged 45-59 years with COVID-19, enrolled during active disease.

The chain's CDR3 is CASSQDPLSSYNSPLHF. The CDR3, as DNA: TGCGCCAGCAGCCAAGATCCCCTGAGCTCCTATAATTCACCCCTCCACTTT. The chain couples TRBV4-1 to TRBJ1-6; D call uncertain. Germline V CDR1 and CDR2: MGHRA, YSYEKL. The CDR3 contains 17 residues. Trimming pared 0 bases from V and 0 bases from J, leaving 9 bases between.